The 2 T cell receptor beta chains presented below share a single source sample, sequenced in a study of control samples from healthy donors and cancer patients. Assay: immunoSEQ multiplex PCR; the TCRdb copy retains only in-frame clones and omits some. The sample has some 67,000 clones; roughly 86% are singletons. The source material was PBMCs. These receptors came from a man aged 55 to 70 with lung cancer.

The chain carries TRBV5-1 and TRBJ2-1; perhaps TRBD2 as D (5 bases). The CDR3 covers 15 residues. In germline, CDR1 is SGHRS, CDR2 YFSETQ. The V end was cut by 4 bases, the J end by 0 bases, with 11 bases between. The DNA of the CDR3 is TGCGCCAGCAGCCTAGCTATAGGCTCCTACAATGAGCAGTTCTTC. This translates into CASSLAIGSYNEQFF.

A single count supports this clone. CDR3 protein: CASSYSLVGGLETQYF. CDR3 bases: TGTGCCAGCAGTTACTCGTTGGTCGGGGGGTTGGAGACCCAGTACTTC. The chain joins TRBV6-5 to TRBJ2-5; 7 bases align to TRBD2. The CDR3 covers 16 residues. V was clipped by 0 bases and J by 5 bases; unmatched bases: 9. Germline CDR1 MNHEY, CDR2 SVGAGI.